This record covers a single T cell receptor (beta chain). This CDR3 is built from 15 residues. Germline values: CDR1 SGDLS, CDR2 YYNGEE. After removal of 4 bases from V and 7 bases from J, the junction contained 12 bases not matched to a gene. These data belong to a study of blood T cell repertoires in COVID-19. The wider study: The United States, Italy and Spain supplied acute and convalescent COVID-19 samples. In each case, the material was cDNA or gDNA derived from T cells, B-cell-depleted T cells, or PBMCs.

Original processing methods: Reference gene primer amplification yielded estimated nucleated cell counts. Repertoires were generated with immunoSEQ multiplex PCR, while TCRdb's copy carries only in-frame clones and drops some. Clone size and the V and J calls come from that table; the DNA yielded D and trimming. The sample includes more than 50,000 clones, around four fifths seen only once; the top ten take roughly 12%. Sequenced sample: peripheral blood. This clonotype originated in a human donor in a cohort sampled during active COVID-19. V and J are TRBV9 and TRBJ1-2; 8 nucleotides agree with TRBD1. The CDR3 nucleotides read TGTGCCAGCAGCACCCAAACCAGGGGGCGGGGTGGCTACACCTTC. Its protein product is CASSTQTRGRGGYTF. The full variable domain, completed using reference TRBV9 and TRBJ1-2, is DSGVTQTPKHLITATGQRVTLRCSPRSGDLSVYWYQQSLDQGLQFLIQYYNGEERAKGNILERFSAQQFPDLHSELNLSSLELGDSALYFCASSTQTRGRGGYTFGSGTRLTVV.